This TCR beta chain was captured by sequencing in a study of T cell repertoires and Cas9 in healthy adults. For the study at large: CD4 and CD8 compartments: SpCas9-reactive T cells profiled for potency, cytotoxicity, lineage.

Assay used: immunoSEQ multiplex PCR; TCRdb lists only in-frame clones, some missing. The data hold 11,000 to 15,000 clones, with nearly 90% observed a single time. General observations from the study: SpCas9-reactive regulatory T cells reportedly mitigated SpCas9-reactive effector T cells in vitro.

With 3 bases clipped from V and 3 bases from J, the junction kept 8 bases outside the gene matches. This CDR3 region has 16 residues. Germline values: CDR1 MGHRA, CDR2 YSYEKL. As concerns this clone: Its antigen is unknown.

The specimen sequenced was Tregs (CD4+, CD25+, CD127-, CD137-, CD154-) from PBMCs; culture status not recorded. V and J are TRBV4-1 and TRBJ1-2; 9 positions match TRBD1. This TCR was recovered from a human donor in good health. The DNA of the CDR3 is TGCGCCAGCAGCCACCCCCTTCGGACAGGGGACTATGGCTACACCTTC. Encoded protein: CASSHPLRTGDYGYTF.